This T cell receptor beta chain was sequenced during a study of control samples from healthy donors and cancer patients (dated by TCRdb to the early 2020s). About this clone: Its binding antigen is unknown. Per-base quality was not reported, and no clone a single base away is much larger than it.

Libraries were prepared through the immunoSEQ multiplex PCR assay. TCRdb stores this immuneACCESS table with in-frame sequences only. Part of the clones is absent; in the studies checked, under half of the shortfall reflects unresolved V genes, and no reason is known for the rest. Counted in this sample were roughly 80,000 clones; approximately 91% of them appeared once. The ten largest make up around 5.7% of the sample. From the germline V gene, CDR1 is SNHLY and CDR2 is FYNNEI. Trimming costs V 7 bases and J 0 bases, and their ends lie 15 bases apart. There are 15 amino acids in the CDR3, from cysteine to phenylalanine inclusive. Only the CDR3 portion is preserved as DNA: 45 bases, with reading frame beginning at the first base.

The sample taken for sequencing was blood. In this chain, TRBV2 is recombined with TRBJ1-2, with a tentative D gene TRBD1 over 6 matching bases. The source of this sequence is a woman between 50 and 59 years old in good health. The DNA reads as follows: TGTGCCAGCACCTACAACAGGGCAGCTAACTATGGCTACACCTTC. It translates to CASTYNRAANYGYTF.